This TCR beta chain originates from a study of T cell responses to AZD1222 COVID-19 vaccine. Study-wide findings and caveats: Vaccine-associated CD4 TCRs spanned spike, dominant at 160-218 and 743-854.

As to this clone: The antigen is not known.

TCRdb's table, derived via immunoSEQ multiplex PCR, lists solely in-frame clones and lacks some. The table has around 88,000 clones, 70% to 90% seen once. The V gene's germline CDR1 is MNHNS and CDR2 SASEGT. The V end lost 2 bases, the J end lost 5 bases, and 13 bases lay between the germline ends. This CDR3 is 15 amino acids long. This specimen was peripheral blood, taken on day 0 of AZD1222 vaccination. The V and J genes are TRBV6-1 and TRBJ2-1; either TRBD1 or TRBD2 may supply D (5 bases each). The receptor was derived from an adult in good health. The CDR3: CASSELGRGDNEQFF. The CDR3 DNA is TGTGCCAGCAGTGAACTGGGACGGGGAGACAATGAGCAGTTCTTC.